The 20 T cell receptor beta chains below come from one sample, sequenced in a study of blood T cell repertoires in COVID-19. Using immunoSEQ multiplex PCR, the repertoire was profiled, and TCRdb retains in-frame clones only, with some absent. The table includes about 400,000 clones, around 88% detected once. Sequencing was performed on peripheral blood. The receptors here all came from a woman in her thirties with acute or convalescent COVID-19.

A note on this clone: Other nucleotide sequences from this sample produce the same CDR3. The genes are TRBV9 and TRBJ1-2, with a weak D call TRBD1 (5 bases). Trimming shortened V by 5 bases and J by 4 bases, and 9 bases separated the two germline ends. From germline, CDR1 is SGDLS and CDR2 YYNGEE. The CDR3 extends over 12 amino acids. CDR3 in amino acids: CASSQGGYGYTF. In DNA form, the CDR3 reads TGTGCCAGCAGTCAGGGAGGCTATGGCTACACCTTC.

The CDR3 DNA reads as TGTGCCAGCAGCCAGAAGACAGGGAATGGCTACACCTTC. It codes for CASSQKTGNGYTF. The genes are TRBV7-9 and TRBJ1-2; 7 bases match TRBD1. This CDR3 is 13 amino acids long. Germline CDR1 is SEHNR and CDR2 is FQNEAQ (reference sequence). Losses at the gene ends were 5 bases for V and 6 bases for J; bases not matched to a gene: 6.

The chain combines TRBV6-1 with TRBJ2-2, with D possibly TRBD2 on 6 matching bases. V was clipped by 2 bases and J by 3 bases, with 13 bases between them. This CDR3 comprises 16 residues. Germline V CDR1 and CDR2: MNHNS, SASEGT. CDR3 residues: CASSEQPGSHTGELFF. CDR3 nucleotides: TGTGCCAGCAGTGAACAGCCCGGGAGCCACACCGGGGAGCTGTTTTTT.

This sequence joins TRBV3-1 (or the pseudogene TRBV3-2) and TRBJ2-3; 12 bases map to TRBD2. Germline loops: CDR1 LGHDT, CDR2 YNNKEL (reference sequence). The trim removed 4 bases at V and 2 bases at J, leaving 7 bases unmatched. The CDR3 covers 17 residues. CDR3 in amino acids: CASSPGTSGLNTDTQYF. The CDR3 coding sequence is TGTGCCAGCAGCCCCGGGACTAGCGGGCTAAACACAGATACGCAGTATTTT.

The chain uses TRBV2 and TRBJ1-1, with D maybe TRBD1 (5 bases). The CDR3 covers 13 residues. The germline V gene encodes CDR1 SNHLY and CDR2 FYNNEI. Trimming stripped 0 bases from V and 8 bases from J, with 10 bases between. In DNA form, the CDR3 reads TGTGCCAGCAGTGAAGCACCGAAGGGGGAAGCTTTCTTT. Its protein product is CASSEAPKGEAFF.

J is TRBJ2-2 and V is TRBV2, with D perhaps TRBD1 (6 bases). The V gene lost 6 bases and the J gene lost 1 base, with 12 bases spanning the gap. Germline CDR1 and CDR2: SNHLY and FYNNEI. The CDR3 is 15 amino acids. The CDR3, as DNA: TGTGCCAGCAGGCTGGGGGACATGAACACCGGGGAGCTGTTTTTT. Protein product: CASRLGDMNTGELFF.

V is TRBV5-8 and J is TRBJ2-2; no clear D. CDR3 length: 15 amino acids. Looked up from germline, CDR1 is SGHTS and CDR2 is YDEGEE. V lost 1 base to trimming and J lost 0 bases, with 7 bases between them. Written as DNA, the CDR3 is TGTGCCAGCAGCTTGATGGCCGCGAACACCGGGGAGCTGTTTTTT. Translated: CASSLMAANTGELFF.

The CDR3 nucleotides are TGCGCCAGCAGCCTCCGGGACAGGGGCATGGATGGCTACACCTTC. Its translation is CASSLRDRGMDGYTF. The chain has TRBV5-1 and TRBJ1-2; TRBD1 matches 10 bases. The CDR3 consists of 15 residues. Germline CDR1 is SGHRS and CDR2 is YFSETQ. The V segment lost 4 bases and the J segment 6 bases; nucleotides outside the gene matches: 9.

DNA of the CDR3: TGTGCCAGCAGCTTAGCAGGGAACTACAATGAGCAGTTCTTC. It is translated as CASSLAGNYNEQFF. The gene calls are TRBV11-3 and TRBJ2-1; D might be TRBD1 (5 bases). Trimming cost V 1 base and J 3 bases, with 7 bases left between them. The CDR3 length is 14 residues. Germline lookup yields CDR1 SGHNT and CDR2 YENEEA.

CDR3 residues: CASSLSISGGLYNEQFF. The CDR3 nucleotides are TGCGCCAGCAGCTTGAGTATAAGCGGGGGGCTCTACAATGAGCAGTTCTTC. This chain links TRBV5-1 with TRBJ2-1; 9 bases match TRBD2. CDR1 SGHRS and CDR2 YFSETQ come from the germline V gene. With V trimmed by 1 base and J by 3 bases, 8 bases remained unmatched. CDR3 size: 17 residues.

This chain links TRBV4-1 with TRBJ1-3, with D maybe TRBD1 (5 bases). V was pared by 1 base and J by 0 bases, with 16 bases between. The CDR3 sequence is 18 residues long. Germline lookup yields CDR1 MGHRA and CDR2 YSYEKL. Here the CDR3 reads CASSQGPPGQNSGNTIYF. For the CDR3, the DNA is TGCGCCAGCAGCCAAGGTCCGCCAGGGCAAAACTCTGGAAACACCATATATTTT.

To note about this clone: Other DNA sequences in this sample translate to the same CDR3. The CDR3 is CAWRGGRDTQYF. Written as DNA, the CDR3 is TGTGCCTGGAGAGGGGGTAGAGATACGCAGTATTTT. This sequence joins TRBV30 and TRBJ2-3, with a tentative D call TRBD1 (6 bases). The CDR3 runs to 12 residues. Germline assignment: CDR1 GTSNPN and CDR2 SVGIG (reference sequence). V was pared by 3 bases and J by 5 bases, with 9 bases between.

There are a few counts of this clone. This chain links TRBV28 with TRBJ1-1, with D uncertain. CDR3 length: 10 residues. CDR1 and CDR2 (germline): MDHEN, SYDVKM. Trimming removed 8 bases from V and 6 bases from J, with 7 bases in between. The CDR3 protein is CASFESEAFF. As DNA, the CDR3 is TGTGCCAGCTTTGAGTCTGAAGCTTTCTTT.

This clone showed up just once. The gene calls are TRBV5-4 and TRBJ2-2; D is undetermined. Trimming left V 4 bases short and J 5 bases short, with 6 bases between. The CDR3 has 12 amino acids. Germline CDR1 reads SGHNT; CDR2 reads YYREEE (reference sequence). As DNA, the CDR3 is TGTGCCAGCAGCCAGACAACCGGGGAGCTGTTTTTT. Protein: CASSQTTGELFF.

The chain has TRBV9 and TRBJ2-1, with TRBD2 as a possible D gene (7 bases). The CDR3 totals 15 residues. Germline-derived CDR1 and CDR2 are SGDLS and YYNGEE. The V end was cut by 4 bases, the J end by 5 bases, with 16 bases between. CDR3 region: CASSPGGGSNNEQFF. CDR3 DNA: TGTGCCAGCAGCCCGGGGGGCGGGTCGAACAATGAGCAGTTCTTC.

This chain connects TRBV6-6 to TRBJ1-2, with 9 bases lining up with TRBD1. The junction had 12 bases not matched to a gene; V was cut back by 5 bases and J by 2 bases. Germline CDR1 MNHNY, CDR2 SVGAGI (reference sequence). The length of the CDR3 is 17 residues. In DNA form, the CDR3 reads TGTGCCAGCAGTCCCGATGGCCCCGGGACAGGGAACTATGGCTACACCTTC. It specifies CASSPDGPGTGNYGYTF.

The rearrangement joins TRBV29-1 to TRBJ2-1, with a possible D match to TRBD1 (5 bases). The germline V gene encodes CDR1 SQVTM and CDR2 ANQGSEA. The CDR3 loop spans 16 amino acids. V was trimmed by 7 bases and J by 2 bases, leaving 21 bases between them. The CDR3 sequence: CSAPVLQEKTYNEQFF. The DNA for the CDR3 is TGCAGCGCCCCAGTACTACAGGAAAAAACCTACAATGAGCAGTTCTTC.

This rearrangement joins TRBV6-5 to TRBJ1-2, with TRBD1 as a possible D gene (5 bases). Germline lookup yields CDR1 MNHEY and CDR2 SVGAGI. Trimming left V 2 bases short and J 5 bases short, with 9 bases between. The CDR3 consists of 13 residues. This chain's CDR3 is CASSYTGEYGYTF. The DNA for the CDR3 is TGTGCCAGCAGTTACACAGGCGAATATGGCTACACCTTC.

The chain links TRBV5-1 to TRBJ1-4; the D is unclear. The CDR3 length is 16 residues. Trimming removed 4 bases from V and 4 bases from J, with 17 bases in between. From germline, CDR1 is SGHRS and CDR2 YFSETQ. In DNA, the CDR3 is TGCGCCAGCAGCATCGTTGGAACAGTAAATAATGAAAAACTGTTTTTT. Amino acid sequence: CASSIVGTVNNEKLFF. Variable domain in full (rest from reference TRBV5-1 and TRBJ1-4): KAGVTQTPRYLIKTRGQQVTLSCSPISGHRSVSWYQQTPGQGLQFLFEYFSETQRNKGNFPGRFSGRQFSNSRSEMNVSTLELGDSALYLCASSIVGTVNNEKLFFGSGTQLSVL.

The rearrangement links TRBV28 to TRBJ2-7; a weak D match, TRBD1 (5 bases). Germline CDR1 is MDHEN and CDR2 is SYDVKM. V dropped 1 base and J dropped 4 bases, with 14 bases sitting between them. CDR3 length: 15 residues. The CDR3 DNA sequence: TGTGCCAGCAGTTTATCTGGTCAGGGCCTATACGAGCAGTACTTC. Its protein product is CASSLSGQGLYEQYF.